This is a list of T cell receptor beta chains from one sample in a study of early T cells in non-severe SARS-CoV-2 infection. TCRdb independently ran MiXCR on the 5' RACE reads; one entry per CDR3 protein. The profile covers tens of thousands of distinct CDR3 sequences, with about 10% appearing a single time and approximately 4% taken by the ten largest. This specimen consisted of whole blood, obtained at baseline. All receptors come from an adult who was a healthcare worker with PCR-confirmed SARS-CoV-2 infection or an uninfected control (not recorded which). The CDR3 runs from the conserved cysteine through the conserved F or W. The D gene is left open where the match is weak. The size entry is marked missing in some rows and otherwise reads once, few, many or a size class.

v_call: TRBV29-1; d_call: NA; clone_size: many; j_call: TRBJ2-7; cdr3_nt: TGCAGCATAAGACAGAATTTCTACGAGCAGTACTTC; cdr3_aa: CSIRQNFYEQYF
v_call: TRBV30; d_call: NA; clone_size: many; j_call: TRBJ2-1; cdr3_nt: TGTGCCTGGAGTCGCGGGCCCTCGTCCTCGCAGTTCTTC; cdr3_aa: CAWSRGPSSSQFF
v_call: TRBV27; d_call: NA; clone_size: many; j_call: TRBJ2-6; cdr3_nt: TGTGCCAGCAGTACATTAAGACAGGGACTAACTGGGGCCAACGTCCTGACTTTC; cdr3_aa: CASSTLRQGLTGANVLTF
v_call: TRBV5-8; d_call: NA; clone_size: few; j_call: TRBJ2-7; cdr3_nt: TGTGCCAGCAGCCCGGGCCAGGGGGGTCCCTACGAGCAGTACTTC; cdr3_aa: CASSPGQGGPYEQYF
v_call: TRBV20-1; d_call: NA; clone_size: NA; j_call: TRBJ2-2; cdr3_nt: TGCAGTGCTAGTACCCCTTACACCGGGGAGCTGTTTTTT; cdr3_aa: CSASTPYTGELFF
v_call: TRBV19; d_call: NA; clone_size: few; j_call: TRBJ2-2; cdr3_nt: TGTGCCAGTAGTTTTCAGACCAAAAACGGGTACACCGGGGAGCTGTTTTTT; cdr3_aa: CASSFQTKNGYTGELFF
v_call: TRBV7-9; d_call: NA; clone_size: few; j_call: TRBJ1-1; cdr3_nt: TGTGCCAGCAGCTGGAAAGAGAACACTGAAGCTTTCTTT; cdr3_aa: CASSWKENTEAFF
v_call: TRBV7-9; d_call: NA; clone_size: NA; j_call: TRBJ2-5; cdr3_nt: TGTGCCAGCAAAGGGTCCCAAGAGACCCAGTACTTC; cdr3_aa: CASKGSQETQYF
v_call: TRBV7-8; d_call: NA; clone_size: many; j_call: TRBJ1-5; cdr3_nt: TGTGCCAGCAGCTTAAAGGGCAGAAATCAGCCCCAGCATTTT; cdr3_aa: CASSLKGRNQPQHF
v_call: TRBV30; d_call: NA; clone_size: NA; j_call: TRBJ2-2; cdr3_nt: TGTGCCTGGACCAAACCCCTCCAGCGGGCGAACACCGGGGAGCTGTTTTTT; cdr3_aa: CAWTKPLQRANTGELFF
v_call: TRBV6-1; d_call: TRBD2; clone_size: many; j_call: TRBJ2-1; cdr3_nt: TGTGCCAGCAGTCCTAGCGGCGTTGTCTACAATGAGCAGTTCTTC; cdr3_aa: CASSPSGVVYNEQFF
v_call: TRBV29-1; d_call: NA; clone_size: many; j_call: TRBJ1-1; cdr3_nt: TGCAGCGTTGCGATTCAGCCAGGAGCGAACACTGAAGCTTTCTTT; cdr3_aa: CSVAIQPGANTEAFF
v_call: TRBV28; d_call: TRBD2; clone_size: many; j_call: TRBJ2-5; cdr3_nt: TGTGCCAGCAGCCCGCCGGCGGGAGGAGGGTGGTTAGAGACCCAGTACTTC; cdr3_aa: CASSPPAGGGWLETQYF
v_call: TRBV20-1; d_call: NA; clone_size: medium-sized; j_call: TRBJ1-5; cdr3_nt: TGCAGTGCTAGGGTCTATAGCAATCAGCCCCAGCATTTT; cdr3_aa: CSARVYSNQPQHF
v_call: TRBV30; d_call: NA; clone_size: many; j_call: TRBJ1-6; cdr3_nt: TGTGCCTGGACCGGTCGGGACGCAGGCCTCCACTTT; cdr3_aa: CAWTGRDAGLHF
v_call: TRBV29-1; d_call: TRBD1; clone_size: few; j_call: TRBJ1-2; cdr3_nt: TGCAGCGTTGATCTAACAGGGGATGGCTACACCTTC; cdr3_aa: CSVDLTGDGYTF
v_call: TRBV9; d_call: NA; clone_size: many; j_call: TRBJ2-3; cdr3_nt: TGTGCCAGCAGCGTTTTAGAGGGGGGCACAGATACGCAGTATTTT; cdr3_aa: CASSVLEGGTDTQYF
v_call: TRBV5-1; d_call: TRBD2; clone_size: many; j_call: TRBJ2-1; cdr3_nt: TGCGCCAGCAGTTTAAGTCTAGCGGACTACAATGAGCAGTTCTTC; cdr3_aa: CASSLSLADYNEQFF
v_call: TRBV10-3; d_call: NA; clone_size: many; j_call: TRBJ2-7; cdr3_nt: TGTGCCATCAGTGAAACAGGGCAAGGGTCCTACGAGCAGTACTTC; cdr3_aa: CAISETGQGSYEQYF
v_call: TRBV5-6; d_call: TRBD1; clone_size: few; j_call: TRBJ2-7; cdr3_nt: TGTGCCAGCAGCTTGGAGGGGGCTCCCTACGAGCAGTACTTC; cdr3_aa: CASSLEGAPYEQYF
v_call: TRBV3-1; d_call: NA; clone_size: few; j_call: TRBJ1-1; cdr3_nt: TGTGCCAGCAGCCCCAGGGAAGCCAACACTGAAGCTTTCTTT; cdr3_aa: CASSPREANTEAFF
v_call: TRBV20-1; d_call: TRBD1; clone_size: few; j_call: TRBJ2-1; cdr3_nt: TGCAGTGGAGGGGATTCAGGGGGCTTATACAATGAGCAGTTCTTC; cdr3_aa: CSGGDSGGLYNEQFF
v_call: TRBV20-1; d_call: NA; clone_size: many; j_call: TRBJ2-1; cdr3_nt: TGCAGTGCTAGACACCCGAACAATGAGCAGTTCTTC; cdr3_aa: CSARHPNNEQFF
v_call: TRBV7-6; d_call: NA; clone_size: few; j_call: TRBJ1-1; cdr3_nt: TGTGCCAGCAGCCGTGAGGCCTGGGACGCTGAAGCTTTCTTT; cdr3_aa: CASSREAWDAEAFF
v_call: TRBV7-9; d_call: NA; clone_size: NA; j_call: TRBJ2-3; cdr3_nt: TGTGCCAGCAGCATCGGGACAATCACCGCAGATACGCAGTATTTT; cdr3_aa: CASSIGTITADTQYF
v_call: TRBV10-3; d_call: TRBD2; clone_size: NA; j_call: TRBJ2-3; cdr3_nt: TGTGCCATCAGTGAGTCGGATTGGGGGGGGAGTACGGATACGCAGTATTTT; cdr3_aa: CAISESDWGGSTDTQYF